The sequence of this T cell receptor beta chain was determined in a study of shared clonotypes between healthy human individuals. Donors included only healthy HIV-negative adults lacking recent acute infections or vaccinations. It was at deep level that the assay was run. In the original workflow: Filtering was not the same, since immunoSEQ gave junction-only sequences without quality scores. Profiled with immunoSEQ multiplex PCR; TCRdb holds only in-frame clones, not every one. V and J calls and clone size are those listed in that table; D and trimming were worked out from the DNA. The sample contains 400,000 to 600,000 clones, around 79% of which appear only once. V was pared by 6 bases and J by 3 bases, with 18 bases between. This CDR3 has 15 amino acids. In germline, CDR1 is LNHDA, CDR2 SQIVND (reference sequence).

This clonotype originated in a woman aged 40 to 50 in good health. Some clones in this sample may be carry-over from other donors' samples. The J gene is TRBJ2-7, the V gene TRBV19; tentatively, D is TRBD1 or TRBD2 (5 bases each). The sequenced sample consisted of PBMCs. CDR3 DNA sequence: TGTGCCAGTAGCCCGGGCGGAATGGGGGTCTACGAGCAGTACTTC. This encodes CASSPGGMGVYEQYF.